The subject of this entry is one TCR beta chain. Antigen unknown. The sample originates from a study of T cell repertoires in cytomegalovirus infection. The overall study: Matching HLA type and CMV infection were both indicated by public TCR beta signatures.

TCRdb used MiXCR to reprocess the reads, holding one entry per CDR3 protein. Among 450,000 to 550,000 distinct CDR3 sequences listed, approximately 15% were seen once. Regarding the study as a whole: People with CMV and the relevant HLA were identified by cumulative public TCR beta family frequency. HLA-C-restricted CMV clonotypes gave the most frequent clonotype in two of eight donors.

CDR1 and CDR2 from the germline V gene are SGHAT and FQNNGV. The length of the CDR3 is 15 residues. Trimming took off 5 bases at V and 13 bases at J, with 24 bases between the two ends. V and J are TRBV11-2 and TRBJ2-1; no firm D call. The sample was CD8+ T cells from PBMCs. The source is a human donor in good health (CMV status not recorded). Some clones in this sample may be carry-over from other donors' samples. CDR3 DNA: TGTGCCAGCAGCGCCGGGCCAAGCTCCTACAATGTTCAGTTCTTC. It yields the protein CASSAGPSSYNVQFF.